One TCR beta chain is described in this entry. This specimen belongs to a study of control samples from healthy donors and cancer patients. The method was immunoSEQ multiplex PCR; TCRdb's version includes in-frame clones alone and lacks a portion of them. The sample consists of about 140,000 clones, roughly 94% of them appearing once. The germline gives CDR1 SGHNT, CDR2 YYREEE (reference sequence). There are 14 residues in the CDR3. The ends were cut back, 0 bases at V and 3 bases at J, with 6 bases in the middle. The sequencing sample was made of blood. The genes are TRBV5-4 and TRBJ2-2; D not certain. This sequence originates from a man aged 40-50 years in good health. In DNA, the CDR3 is TGTGCCAGCAGCTTGGCTAGGTACACCGGGGAGCTGTTTTTT. This encodes CASSLARYTGELFF.